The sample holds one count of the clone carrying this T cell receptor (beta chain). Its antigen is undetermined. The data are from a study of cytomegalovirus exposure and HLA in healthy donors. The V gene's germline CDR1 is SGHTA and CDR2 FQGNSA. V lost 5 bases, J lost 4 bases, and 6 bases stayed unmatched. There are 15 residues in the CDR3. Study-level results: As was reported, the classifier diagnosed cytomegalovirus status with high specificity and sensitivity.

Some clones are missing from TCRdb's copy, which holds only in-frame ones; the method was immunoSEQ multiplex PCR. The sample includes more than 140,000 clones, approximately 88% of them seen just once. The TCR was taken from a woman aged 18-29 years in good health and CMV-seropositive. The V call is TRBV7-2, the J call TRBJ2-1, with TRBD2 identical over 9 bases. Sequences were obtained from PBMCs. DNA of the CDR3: TGTGCCAGCAGCCACGGAGCGGGAGGATACAATGAGCAGTTCTTC. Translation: CASSHGAGGYNEQFF.